One and the same sample provided the 16 T cell receptor beta chains below, sequenced in a study of blood T cell repertoires in COVID-19. Repertoires were generated with immunoSEQ multiplex PCR, while TCRdb's copy carries only in-frame clones and drops some. The table shows tens of thousands of clones, with about 80% occurring only once. The sequencing input was peripheral blood. These receptors were taken from a woman between 55 and 75 years old with acute or convalescent COVID-19.

The chain couples TRBV5-1 to TRBJ2-7; TRBD1 is a possible D gene (6 bases). V was pared by 0 bases and J by 2 bases, with 9 bases between. CDR3 length equals 14 residues. CDR1 SGHRS and CDR2 YFSETQ come from the germline V gene. The CDR3 spells CASSLVGTPYEQYF. The CDR3 DNA reads as TGCGCCAGCAGCTTGGTGGGGACACCCTACGAGCAGTACTTC.

The chain is built from TRBV24-1 and TRBJ1-2, with TRBD1 matching 8 bases. The CDR3 consists of 14 residues. The V and J ends lost 4 bases and 4 bases, in that order; junction bases with no gene match: 4. Looked up from germline, CDR1 is KGHDR and CDR2 is SFDVKD. CDR3 DNA sequence: TGTGCCACCAGTGACCAGGACAGGGCCTATGGCTACACCTTC. It codes for CATSDQDRAYGYTF.

The chain has TRBV5-4 and TRBJ1-2; D possibly corresponds to TRBD1 (6 bases). The V and J ends lost 0 bases and 3 bases respectively, with 15 bases between them. Germline CDR1 SGHNT, CDR2 YYREEE (reference sequence). CDR3 length: 16 amino acids. CDR3 coding DNA: TGTGCCAGCAGCTTGGCGGGAGGGGGGACGGACTATGGCTACACCTTC. Protein sequence: CASSLAGGGTDYGYTF.

This clone was recorded a few times. The gene calls are TRBV18 and TRBJ1-1; D perhaps matches TRBD1 (6 bases). Trimming pared 8 bases from V and 4 bases from J, leaving 17 bases between. In germline, CDR1 is KGHSH, CDR2 LQKENI. The CDR3 extends over 14 amino acids. The CDR3 nucleotides are TGTGCCAGCACAGGACAGACTGAGGGCACTGAAGCTTTCTTT. Residues: CASTGQTEGTEAFF.

The chain couples TRBV11-2 to TRBJ2-1; TRBD2 matches 10 bases. The CDR3 is made up of 14 amino acids. J was trimmed by 9 bases and V by 5 bases; bases with no gene match: 7. The V gene's germline CDR1 is SGHAT and CDR2 FQNNGV. This CDR3 reads CASSERGGLSEQFF. DNA of the CDR3: TGTGCCAGCAGCGAGCGGGGGGGCCTAAGTGAGCAGTTCTTC.

The rearrangement links TRBV18 to TRBJ1-2; 8 nucleotides line up with TRBD1. CDR1 and CDR2 (germline): KGHSH, LQKENI. V was clipped by 3 bases and J by 2 bases; unmatched bases: 5. The CDR3 runs 15 residues. CDR3 DNA sequence: TGTGCCAGCTCACCTCGGACAGGGACAAACTATGGCTACACCTTC. It yields the protein CASSPRTGTNYGYTF. Supplemented by reference TRBV18 and TRBJ1-2, the full variable domain reads NAGVMQNPRHLVRRRGQEARLRCSPMKGHSHVYWYRQLPEEGLKFMVYLQKENIIDESGMPKERFSAEFPKEGPSILRIQQVVRGDSAAYFCASSPRTGTNYGYTFGSGTRLTVV.

The chain employs TRBV10-3 and TRBJ1-1; 9 bases are a match to TRBD1. V dropped 1 base and J dropped 2; count of bases not matched to a gene: 2. Germline-derived CDR1 and CDR2 are ENHRY and SYGVKD. The CDR3 has 15 residues. CDR3 sequence: CAISELGQGNTEAFF. CDR3 bases: TGTGCCATCAGTGAGTTGGGACAGGGTAACACTGAAGCTTTCTTT.

The chain combines TRBV7-3 with TRBJ1-1; 8 nucleotides align to TRBD1. Germline lookup yields CDR1 SGHTA and CDR2 FQGTGA. V lost 5 bases to trimming and J lost 2 bases; unmatched junction nucleotides: 10. The CDR3 runs 16 residues. The chain's CDR3 is CASSPGDRTFNTEAFF. The CDR3 nucleotides are TGTGCCAGCAGCCCGGGGGACAGGACCTTTAACACTGAAGCTTTCTTT.

This chain connects TRBV19 to TRBJ1-5; no definite D call. The V end lost 0 bases, the J end lost 12 bases, and 12 bases lay between the germline ends. The CDR3 has 13 residues. Germline assignment: CDR1 LNHDA and CDR2 SQIVND (reference sequence). The CDR3 region is CASSIDTTSGQHF. CDR3 sequence (DNA): TGTGCCAGTAGTATAGATACCACATCGGGCCAGCATTTT.

This clone was detected only a few times. The CDR3 here is CASSPQGGGNQPQHF. Written as DNA, the CDR3 is TGTGCCAGCTCACCCCAGGGGGGAGGCAATCAGCCCCAGCATTTT. The chain joins TRBV18 to TRBJ1-5; 7 nucleotides align to TRBD1. Germline-derived CDR1 and CDR2 are KGHSH and LQKENI. Trimming removed 3 bases from V and 2 bases from J; junction bases left unmatched: 4. CDR3 length: 15 residues.

This chain links TRBV5-4 with TRBJ1-2; tentatively, D is TRBD1 (6 bases). CDR1 SGHNT and CDR2 YYREEE come from the germline V gene (reference sequence). Deletions cut 2 bases from V and 4 bases from J, with 9 bases between. The length of the CDR3 is 13 residues. CDR3 region: CASSFTGLYGYTF. CDR3 coding DNA: TGTGCCAGCAGCTTCACAGGGCTCTATGGCTACACCTTC. Full variable domain (rest looked up from reference TRBV5-4 and TRBJ1-2): ETGVTQSPTHLIKTRGQQVTLRCSSQSGHNTVSWYQQALGQGPQFIFQYYREEENGRGNFPPRFSGLQFPNYSSELNVNALELDDSALYLCASSFTGLYGYTFGSGTRLTVV.

The V call is TRBV12-5, the J call TRBJ2-5; 11 nucleotides line up with TRBD2. CDR3 length: 16 amino acids. Germline V gene lookup returns CDR1 LGHNT and CDR2 FRNRAP. The J segment lost 2 bases and the V segment lost 5 bases, leaving 7 bases of the junction unmatched. The CDR3 nucleotides are TGTGCTAGTGGTGCTTCTAGCGGGGGGCTTCAAGAGACCCAGTACTTC. Its translation: CASGASSGGLQETQYF.

V and J are TRBV30 and TRBJ1-1, with D maybe TRBD1 (5 bases). Germline loops: CDR1 GTSNPN, CDR2 SVGIG (reference sequence). This CDR3 spans 14 amino acids. With 1 base removed from V and 6 bases from J, the gap between germline ends came to 15 bases. This CDR3 is CAWSGMQGLPEAFF. The CDR3 DNA reads as TGTGCCTGGAGTGGGATGCAGGGACTTCCTGAAGCTTTCTTT.

This clone has just one count. The chain employs TRBV27 and TRBJ2-7, with 9 bases fitting TRBD1. Looked up from germline, CDR1 is MNHEY and CDR2 is SMNVEV (reference sequence). Losses at the gene ends were 7 bases for V and 2 bases for J; bases not matched to a gene: 6. The CDR3 is 14 amino acids. The DNA for the CDR3 is TGTGCCAGCATTGGACAGGGGAGGCCCTACGAGCAGTACTTC. Its protein is CASIGQGRPYEQYF.

This sequence joins TRBV7-9 and TRBJ2-5; D unclear. This CDR3 is built from 11 residues. The germline CDR1 and CDR2 sequences are SEHNR and FQNEAQ (reference sequence). V was shortened by 5 bases and J by 5 bases, with 6 bases between the two germline ends. The chain's CDR3 is CASSRAETQYF. DNA for the CDR3: TGTGCCAGCAGCCGCGCGGAGACCCAGTACTTC.

The chain carries TRBV3-1 (or the pseudogene TRBV3-2) and TRBJ2-4; perhaps TRBD2 as D (6 bases). Trimming stripped 3 bases from V and 0 bases from J, with 15 bases between. The CDR3 contains 17 residues. Germline CDR1 LGHDT, CDR2 YNNKEL (reference sequence). The CDR3 here is CASSQWGEKLAKNIQYF. The CDR3 DNA sequence: TGTGCCAGCAGCCAGTGGGGGGAAAAACTAGCCAAAAACATTCAGTACTTC.